Each of the 5 T cell receptor beta chains below was sequenced from the same sample in a study of T-cell memory formation after mild COVID-19. TCRdb independently ran MiXCR on the 5' RACE reads; one entry per CDR3 protein. The sample has 400,000 to 500,000 distinct CDR3 sequences, approximately 24% seen once; the top ten hold roughly 9.7%. The sequenced sample consisted of PBMCs or a T cell subset sorted from them (not recorded which). Receptor source: an adult woman who had mild COVID-19 (a few samples of this study predate the infection). Cell type and time point are not known.

The CDR3 here is CASRYDGTALENIQYF. The CDR3 DNA follows: TGTGCCAGCAGATATGACGGGACCGCTCTAGAAAACATTCAGTACTTC. The chain is built from TRBV7-2 and TRBJ2-4; D could derive from TRBD1 or TRBD2 (5 bases each). Trimming pared 6 bases from V and 5 bases from J, leaving 20 bases between. CDR1 is SGHTA and CDR2 is FQGNSA in the germline V gene. This CDR3 region has 16 residues.

The chain links TRBV7-9 to TRBJ2-6, with D possibly matching TRBD1 (6 bases). Germline-derived CDR1 and CDR2 are SEHNR and FQNEAQ (reference sequence). Deletions cut 5 bases from V and 0 bases from J, with 14 bases between. This CDR3 comprises 17 residues. The CDR3 region is CASSLGQSISGANVLTF. DNA for the CDR3: TGTGCCAGCAGCCTTGGACAGTCCATCTCTGGGGCCAACGTCCTGACTTTC.

This clonotype has a single count. This chain uses TRBV24-1 with TRBJ2-1; a possible D gene is TRBD2 (5 bases). Trimming stripped 5 bases from V and 9 bases from J, with 10 bases between. Germline values: CDR1 KGHDR, CDR2 SFDVKD. This CDR3 is built from 12 residues. The CDR3 sequence is CATSALAAEQFF. The DNA for the CDR3 is TGTGCCACCAGTGCCCTAGCCGCTGAGCAGTTCTTC.

V and J are TRBV18 and TRBJ1-2, with 8 positions matching TRBD1. Germline assignment: CDR1 KGHSH and CDR2 LQKENI. CDR3 length: 15 residues. The J segment lost 6 bases and the V segment lost 3 bases, leaving 9 bases of the junction unmatched. CDR3 region: CASSPSLTGAHGYTF. The CDR3 coding sequence is TGTGCCAGCTCACCCTCCTTGACAGGGGCCCATGGCTACACCTTC.

The V call is TRBV7-3, the J call TRBJ2-2, with 8 positions matching TRBD2. The CDR3 sequence is 13 residues long. The germline V gene encodes CDR1 SGHTA and CDR2 FQGTGA. The ends lost 7 bases at V and 4 bases at J; junction bases unmatched: 2. In nucleotides, the CDR3 is TGTGCCAGCACGGCGGGGGGCACCGGGGAGCTGTTTTTT. This codes for CASTAGGTGELFF.